What follows are 3 T cell receptor beta chains derived from one specimen sequenced in a study of blood T cell repertoires in COVID-19. Sequencing was performed with immunoSEQ multiplex PCR; in TCRdb, only in-frame clones are kept and a portion is missing. The sample lists about 160,000 clones, 85% occurring once. The source material was peripheral blood. Receptors were obtained from a human donor with acute or convalescent COVID-19. The donor label of this sample is uncertain.

The chain joins TRBV7-2 to TRBJ2-2; tentative D call: TRBD2 (5 bases). Germline V lookup: CDR1 SGHTA, CDR2 FQGNSA. The CDR3 runs 16 residues. V gave up 6 bases and J gave up 4 bases, with 18 bases separating them. The CDR3 sequence is CASSGLGPRGTGELFF. CDR3 sequence (DNA): TGTGCCAGCAGTGGCCTCGGGCCCCGGGGCACCGGGGAGCTGTTTTTT.

This clone was found once. V and J are TRBV19 and TRBJ1-3; possible D gene TRBD1, 6 bases. Between the trimmed V and J ends, which lost 6 bases and 4 bases, there was a span of 13 bases. The CDR3 sequence is 14 residues long. Germline CDR1 LNHDA, CDR2 SQIVND (reference sequence). CDR3 in amino acids: CASSFTGIGNTIYF. The CDR3 DNA sequence: TGTGCCAGTAGCTTCACAGGGATCGGAAACACCATATATTTT.

The chain uses TRBV5-4 and TRBJ2-7, with TRBD2 identical over 13 bases. Germline CDR1 SGHNT, CDR2 YYREEE (reference sequence). The CDR3 is 13 amino acids. V shed 9 bases, J shed 4 bases, and the junction held 4 bases outside the gene matches. The CDR3 DNA follows: TGTGCCACCGGACTAGCGGGGGTTTACGAGCAGTACTTC. It encodes CATGLAGVYEQYF.